This T cell receptor (beta chain) was obtained from a study of regulatory and conventional T cells in RAG deficiency. Regarding the study as a whole: Compared with controls, unique Treg TCR beta sequences dropped around 100-fold in Omenn syndrome and CID/AS. Patient subsets had shorter CDR3s; Omenn Treg-Tconv overlap exceeded 85%. Control T-cell subsets had markedly higher Shannon entropy and lower Simpson indices than RAG-deficient patients.

The table came from immunoSEQ multiplex PCR; TCRdb's copy has only in-frame clones and leaves some out. This sample has 32,000 or so clones, with 70% to 90% found just once. Details on this clone: The antigen remains undetermined.

In germline, CDR1 is KGHSH, CDR2 LQKENI. CDR3 length: 16 residues. V was pared by 0 bases and J by 3 bases, with 5 bases of the junction left unmatched. This sample also belongs to another study, concerning regulatory T cells. That study reports: Primers: 52 TRBV forward and 13 TRBJ reverse. Regulatory T cells showed the strongest V-J pair restriction and V/J gene skewing among patient repertoires.

Sequencing used CD8+ T cells sorted from blood. This receptor was identified in a human donor in good health. This chain links TRBV18 with TRBJ2-3; 8 positions match TRBD2. The CDR3 DNA follows: TGTGCCAGCTCACCACCGAGCGGGGGTAGGACAGATACGCAGTATTTT. As protein: CASSPPSGGRTDTQYF. Together with reference TRBV18 and TRBJ2-3, the CDR3 gives the full variable domain: NAGVMQNPRHLVRRRGQEARLRCSPMKGHSHVYWYRQLPEEGLKFMVYLQKENIIDESGMPKERFSAEFPKEGPSILRIQQVVRGDSAAYFCASSPPSGGRTDTQYFGPGTRLTVL.